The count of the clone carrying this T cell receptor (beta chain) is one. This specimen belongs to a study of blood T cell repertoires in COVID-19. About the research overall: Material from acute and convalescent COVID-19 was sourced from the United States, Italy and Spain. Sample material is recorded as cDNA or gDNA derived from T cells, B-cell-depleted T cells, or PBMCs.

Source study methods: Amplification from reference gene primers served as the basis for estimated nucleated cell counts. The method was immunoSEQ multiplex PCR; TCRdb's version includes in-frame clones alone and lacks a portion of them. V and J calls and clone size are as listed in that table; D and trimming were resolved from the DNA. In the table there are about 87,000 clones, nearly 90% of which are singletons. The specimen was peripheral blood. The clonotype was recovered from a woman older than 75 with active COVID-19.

CDR3 sequence reads: CASSLAPSRTGELFF. CDR3 bases: TGCGCCAGCAGCTTGGCTCCGTCCAGGACCGGGGAGCTGTTTTTT. The chain combines TRBV5-1 with TRBJ2-2; D unresolved. CDR3 length: 15 amino acids. V dropped 0 bases and J dropped 5 bases, with 11 bases sitting between them. Germline CDR1 reads SGHRS; CDR2 reads YFSETQ. The complete variable domain, with remaining parts taken from reference TRBV5-1 and TRBJ2-2, reads KAGVTQTPRYLIKTRGQQVTLSCSPISGHRSVSWYQQTPGQGLQFLFEYFSETQRNKGNFPGRFSGRQFSNSRSEMNVSTLELGDSALYLCASSLAPSRTGELFFGEGSRLTVL.